This T cell receptor (beta chain) was found in a study of T cell responses to AZD1222 COVID-19 vaccine. Sequenced by immunoSEQ multiplex PCR; TCRdb stores in-frame clones only, minus some. The sample records about 190,000 clones, 90% to 95% being singletons. This clonotype was sampled from an adult in good health. The specimen comprised peripheral blood, sampled on day 0 of AZD1222 vaccination.

CDR3 coding DNA: TGCGCCATGACTAGCAGTACAGATACGCAGTATTTT. Residues: CAMTSSTDTQYF. The V call is TRBV10-1, the J call TRBJ2-3; 7 nucleotides agree with TRBD2. The V gene's germline CDR1 is WNHNN and CDR2 SYGVQD (reference sequence). This CDR3 has 12 amino acids. V was pared by 10 bases and J by 3 bases, with 4 bases of the junction left unmatched.